The present T cell receptor beta chain was sequenced within a study of blood T cell repertoires in COVID-19. Study in general: COVID-19 samples from acute and convalescent phases originated in the United States, Italy and Spain. T cells, B-cell-depleted T cells, or PBMCs provided the cDNA or gDNA that served as material.

The V and J ends lost 8 bases and 0 bases respectively, with 16 bases between them. CDR3 length: 15 amino acids. Germline values: CDR1 LGHNA, CDR2 YNFKEQ. Per the original data handling: Amplification from reference gene primers served as the basis for estimated nucleated cell counts. Libraries were prepared by immunoSEQ multiplex PCR; TCRdb keeps only in-frame clonotypes and omits some of them. V, J and clone size are those of that table, while D and trimming were read from the DNA. The sample lists some 300,000 clones; approximately 88% were seen once. This receptor was identified in a woman aged 30 to 39 who had recovered from COVID-19. This chain joins TRBV4-2 and TRBJ1-2; D possibly corresponds to TRBD1 (6 bases). The specimen was peripheral blood. The chain's CDR3 is CASHTIGQSNYGYTF. In DNA form, the CDR3 reads TGTGCCAGCCATACGATTGGACAGTCTAACTATGGCTACACCTTC.